This is a list of T cell receptor beta chains from one sample in a study of PD-1 blockade in classical Hodgkin lymphoma. Sequencing used immunoSEQ multiplex PCR; TCRdb keeps in-frame clones, though not all of them. The repertoire holds 40,000 or so clones, more than 85% seen once, with just over 5.5% in the top ten. The material was peripheral blood mononuclear cells (PBMCs), obtained before the second cycle of nivolumab. All receptors come from a human donor with classical Hodgkin lymphoma. CDR3s include the opening cysteine and the closing phenylalanine or tryptophan. A D gene is named only where the DNA matches it firmly. Clone size, where shown, is once, few, many, or a class for clones that have expanded.

v_call	clone_size	d_call	j_call	cdr3_aa	cdr3_nt
TRBV9	NA	TRBD2	TRBJ2-1	CASSVKGLAGNNEQFF	TGTGCCAGCAGCGTAAAGGGACTAGCGGGAAATAATGAGCAGTTCTTC
TRBV28	NA	TRBD1	TRBJ2-5	CASSLDRVETQYF	TGTGCCAGCAGTTTGGACAGGGTAGAGACCCAGTACTTC
TRBV5-4	once	TRBD1	TRBJ2-7	CASSFGDRGRLEQYF	TGTGCCAGCAGCTTTGGTGATAGGGGGCGCCTCGAGCAGTACTTC
TRBV6-5	NA	NA	TRBJ1-5	CASTGGSNQPQHF	TGTGCCAGCACCGGGGGTAGCAATCAGCCCCAGCATTTT
TRBV5-1	NA	NA	TRBJ2-3	CASSYGMFTDTQYF	TGCGCCAGCAGCTACGGGATGTTCACAGATACGCAGTATTTT
TRBV19	NA	NA	TRBJ2-5	CASSIGVGGGRETQYF	TGTGCCAGTAGTATCGGGGTTGGAGGGGGCAGGGAGACCCAGTACTTC
TRBV5-1	few	NA	TRBJ2-1	CASSRADNEQFF	TGCGCCAGCAGCCGCGCGGATAATGAGCAGTTCTTC
TRBV19	NA	TRBD2	TRBJ2-7	CASNLGLAGYEQYF	TGTGCCAGTAACTTGGGACTAGCGGGGTACGAGCAGTACTTC
TRBV4-2	few	TRBD2	TRBJ2-7	CASSQVGLGAYEQYF	TGTGCCAGCAGCCAAGTGGGACTAGGGGCCTACGAGCAGTACTTC
TRBV4-1	NA	NA	TRBJ1-2	CASSPTGTNYGYTF	TGCGCCAGCAGCCCAACAGGTACTAACTATGGCTACACCTTC
TRBV25-1	NA	NA	TRBJ1-5	CASSEYSGNQPQHF	TGTGCCAGCAGTGAATATTCAGGGAATCAGCCCCAGCATTTT
TRBV28	once	NA	TRBJ1-5	CASIGAGNQPQHF	TGTGCCAGCATAGGCGCCGGAAATCAGCCCCAGCATTTT
TRBV7-3	NA	NA	TRBJ1-5	CASSPLTWEGWPQHF	TGTGCCAGCAGCCCCCTCACATGGGAAGGTTGGCCCCAGCATTTT
TRBV27	NA	TRBD2	TRBJ2-3	CASSLNRGGTTQYF	TGTGCCAGCAGTTTAAACCGCGGGGGAACTACGCAGTATTTT
TRBV2	NA	NA	TRBJ2-7	CASSSQGNEQYF	TGTGCCAGCTCCTCACAGGGTAACGAGCAGTACTTC
TRBV7-6	NA	NA	TRBJ1-1	CASSSRNLNTEAFF	TGTGCCAGCAGCTCACGGAATCTCAACACTGAAGCTTTCTTT
TRBV11-2	NA	NA	TRBJ1-1	CASSRSGAEAFF	TGTGCCAGCAGTCGATCAGGGGCTGAAGCTTTCTTT
TRBV19	NA	TRBD2	TRBJ2-7	CASSSRASGSVEQYF	TGTGCCAGTAGTTCGCGTGCTAGCGGGAGCGTAGAGCAGTACTTC
TRBV27	NA	TRBD1	TRBJ2-3	CASRSRDRGRGTDTQYF	TGTGCCAGCAGAAGCCGGGACAGGGGGCGAGGCACAGATACGCAGTATTTT
TRBV6-6	NA	NA	TRBJ1-2	CASSFLANYGYTF	TGTGCCAGCAGTTTTTTAGCTAACTATGGCTACACCTTC
TRBV10-3	NA	NA	TRBJ2-2	CAITPWANTGELFF	TGTGCCATCACCCCCTGGGCGAACACCGGGGAGCTGTTTTTT
TRBV15	NA	NA	TRBJ2-7	CATSRVGVYEQYF	TGTGCCACCAGCAGAGTAGGAGTCTACGAGCAGTACTTC
TRBV27	few	TRBD1	TRBJ2-7	CASSLKQGETYEQYF	TGTGCCAGCAGTTTAAAACAGGGGGAAACCTACGAGCAGTACTTC
TRBV5-1	NA	NA	TRBJ2-6	CASSSLTGGVRSGANVLTF	TGCGCCAGCAGCTCACTGACAGGAGGGGTGCGCTCTGGGGCCAACGTCCTGACTTTC
TRBV27	NA	NA	TRBJ1-5	CASSSGYSNQPQHF	TGTGCCAGCAGTTCAGGATATAGCAATCAGCCCCAGCATTTT
TRBV27	few	TRBD2	TRBJ2-2	CASSLRPAGGAGGTGELFF	TGTGCCAGCAGTTTACGCCCAGCGGGGGGGGCCGGTGGCACCGGGGAGCTGTTTTTT
TRBV19	once	NA	TRBJ2-7	CASSINRAEEQYF	TGTGCCAGTAGTATCAACAGGGCGGAGGAGCAGTACTTC
TRBV9	NA	TRBD2	TRBJ2-3	CASSAHSSGAQYF	TGTGCCAGCAGCGCCCACTCCAGCGGGGCGCAGTATTTT
TRBV9	NA	NA	TRBJ2-7	CASSARQGGSYEQYF	TGTGCCAGCAGCGCCAGACAGGGAGGTTCCTACGAGCAGTACTTC
TRBV6-1	once	TRBD2	TRBJ2-1	CASRSGLAGGNEQFF	TGTGCCAGCAGAAGTGGGCTAGCGGGGGGAAATGAGCAGTTCTTC
TRBV27	NA	NA	TRBJ2-3	CASSFLAGADTQYF	TGTGCCAGCAGTTTTTTGGCCGGCGCAGATACGCAGTATTTT
TRBV7-9	NA	NA	TRBJ2-4	CASSLASGAKNIQYF	TGTGCCAGCAGCTTAGCGTCGGGGGCCAAAAACATTCAGTACTTC
TRBV5-1	NA	NA	TRBJ2-1	CASSLANEQFF	TGCGCCAGCAGCTTGGCCAATGAGCAGTTCTTC
TRBV15	NA	TRBD1	TRBJ1-3	CATSRGTGGRGGNTIYF	TGTGCCACCAGCAGAGGAACAGGGGGCAGAGGTGGAAACACCATATATTTT
TRBV4-1	once	NA	TRBJ2-3	CASSDQASTDTQYF	TGCGCCAGCAGCGATCAGGCTAGCACAGATACGCAGTATTTT
TRBV5-1	NA	NA	TRBJ2-3	CASRRATPDTQYF	TGCGCCAGCAGGAGGGCGACCCCAGATACGCAGTATTTT
TRBV4-2	NA	TRBD1	TRBJ1-1	CASSQEWTGNTEAFF	TGTGCCAGCAGCCAAGAGTGGACAGGTAACACTGAAGCTTTCTTT